This T cell receptor (beta chain) is drawn from a study of cytomegalovirus exposure and HLA in healthy donors. PCR was performed using 60 Vbeta and 13 Jbeta primers. In the original workflow: An analysis that came later counted 80 million or so unique TCR beta chains, approximately 12 million shared. Sequencing used immunoSEQ multiplex PCR; TCRdb keeps in-frame clones, though not all of them. The V and J calls and clone size come from that table; D and trimming were worked out from the DNA. This sample has around 110,000 clones; about four fifths occur once, and the top ten carry approximately 4.5%. The CDR3 is 14 amino acids. Trimming took 2 bases from V and 13 from J, leaving 17 bases between them. Germline assignment: CDR1 SGHNT and CDR2 YENEEA. For this clone: Its antigen is unknown.

Points from the study as a whole: Cytomegalovirus association was assigned to over 150 TCR beta chains. Researchers reported in a later analysis that a missense DCLRE1C variant was tied to TCR beta V- and J-gene trimming. Later, an analysis found that common viral pathogens appeared to be linked with several of the most significant clusters.

Specimen: PBMCs. This rearrangement joins TRBV11-3 to TRBJ2-2, with D perhaps TRBD2 (6 bases). This clonotype was obtained from a man younger than 40 in good health and CMV-seropositive. The CDR3 nucleotides are TGTGCCAGCAGCTTAACGGACGGGGCGGGGTGGCTGTTTTTT. This translates into CASSLTDGAGWLFF.